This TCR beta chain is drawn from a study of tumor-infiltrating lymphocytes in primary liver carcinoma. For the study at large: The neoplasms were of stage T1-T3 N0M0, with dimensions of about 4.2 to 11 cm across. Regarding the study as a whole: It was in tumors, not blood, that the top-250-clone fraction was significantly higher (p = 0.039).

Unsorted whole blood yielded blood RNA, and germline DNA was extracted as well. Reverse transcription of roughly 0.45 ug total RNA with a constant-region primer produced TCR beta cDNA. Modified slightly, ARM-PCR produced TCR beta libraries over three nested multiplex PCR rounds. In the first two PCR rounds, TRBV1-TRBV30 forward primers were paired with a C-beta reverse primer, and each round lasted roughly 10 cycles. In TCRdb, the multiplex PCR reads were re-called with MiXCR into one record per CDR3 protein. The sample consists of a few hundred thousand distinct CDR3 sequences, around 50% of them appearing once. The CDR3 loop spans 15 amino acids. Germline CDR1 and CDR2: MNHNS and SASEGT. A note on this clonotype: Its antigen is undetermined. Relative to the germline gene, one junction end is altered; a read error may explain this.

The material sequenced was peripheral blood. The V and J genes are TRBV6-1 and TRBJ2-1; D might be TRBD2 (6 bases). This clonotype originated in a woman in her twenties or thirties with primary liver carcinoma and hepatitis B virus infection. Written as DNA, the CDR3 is TGTGCCAGCAGTGAAAAGCCATCTCTCCCGGGACTTGGTGTCTTC. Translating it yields CASSEKPSLPGLGVF.